This T cell receptor (beta chain) was captured by sequencing in a study of blood T cell repertoires in COVID-19. Study details: Specimens from acute and convalescent COVID-19 originated in the United States, Italy and Spain. Sources were T cells, B-cell-depleted T cells, or PBMCs; the material itself was cDNA or gDNA.

Those enrolled in Seattle joined during active infection and were followed longitudinally afterward. The CDR3 sequence is 13 residues long. The germline CDR1 and CDR2 sequences are SGHAT and FQNNGV. The V gene lost 4 bases and the J gene lost 4 bases, with 9 bases spanning the gap. Generated by immunoSEQ multiplex PCR, the TCRdb table keeps only in-frame clones and is missing some. This table has about 280,000 clones, more than 70% appearing once. The rearrangement links TRBV11-2 to TRBJ2-3, with a weak D call TRBD1 (6 bases). This receptor was taken from a woman younger than 45 with COVID-19, enrolled during active disease. Sample: peripheral blood. CDR3: CASSSQGSDTQYF. Here the CDR3 DNA reads TGTGCCAGCAGCTCTCAGGGGTCAGATACGCAGTATTTT.